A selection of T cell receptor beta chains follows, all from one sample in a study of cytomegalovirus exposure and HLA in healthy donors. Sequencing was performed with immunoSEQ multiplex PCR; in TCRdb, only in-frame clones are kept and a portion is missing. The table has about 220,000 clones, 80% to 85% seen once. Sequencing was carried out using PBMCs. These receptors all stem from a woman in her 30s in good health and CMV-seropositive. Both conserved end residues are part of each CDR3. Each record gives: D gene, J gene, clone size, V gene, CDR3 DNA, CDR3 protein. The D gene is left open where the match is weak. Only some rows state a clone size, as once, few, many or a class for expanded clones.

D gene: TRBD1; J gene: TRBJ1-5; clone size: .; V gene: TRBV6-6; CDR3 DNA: TGTGCCAGCAGTTACCCGGACAGGGGCGGGGGTCAGCCCCAGCATTTT; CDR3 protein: CASSYPDRGGGQPQHF
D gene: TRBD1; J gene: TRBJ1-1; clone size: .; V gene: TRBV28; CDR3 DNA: TGTGCCAGCAGGACAGGGTACACTGAAGCTTTCTTT; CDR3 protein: CASRTGYTEAFF
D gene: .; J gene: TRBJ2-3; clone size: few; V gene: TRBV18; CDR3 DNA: TGTGCCAGCTCACCACCGCAGATTTCGGATACGCAGTATTTT; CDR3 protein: CASSPPQISDTQYF
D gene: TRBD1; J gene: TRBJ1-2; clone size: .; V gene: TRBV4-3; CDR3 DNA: TGCGCCAGCAGCCCACGGACAGGGTTAGGCTACACCTTC; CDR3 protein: CASSPRTGLGYTF
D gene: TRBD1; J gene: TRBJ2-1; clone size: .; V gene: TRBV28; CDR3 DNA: TGTGCCGGACAGGGAAACTTAGGGGAGCAGTTCTTC; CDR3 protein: CAGQGNLGEQFF
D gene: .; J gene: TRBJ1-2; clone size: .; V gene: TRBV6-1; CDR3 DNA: TGTGCCAGCACCATCGGGACCGGTCTAAACTATGGCTACACCTTC; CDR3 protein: CASTIGTGLNYGYTF
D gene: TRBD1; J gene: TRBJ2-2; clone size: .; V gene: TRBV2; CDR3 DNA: TGTGCCAGCAGTGAGACAGGGCTTGACACCGGGGAGCTGTTTTTT; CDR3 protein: CASSETGLDTGELFF
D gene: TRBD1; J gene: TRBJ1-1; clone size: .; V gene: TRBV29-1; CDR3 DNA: TGCAGCGTCCCGCGGGGTTTAGGGGGCAACACTGAAGCTTTCTTT; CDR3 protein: CSVPRGLGGNTEAFF
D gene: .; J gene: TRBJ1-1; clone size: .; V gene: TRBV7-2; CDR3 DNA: TGTGCCAGCAGCCCTAGTGTGAACACTGAAGCTTTCTTT; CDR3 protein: CASSPSVNTEAFF
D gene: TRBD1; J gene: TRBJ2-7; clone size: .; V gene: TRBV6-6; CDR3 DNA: TGTGCCAGCGAATCCGACGGGACAGGGGACCACGAGCAGTACTTC; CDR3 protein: CASESDGTGDHEQYF
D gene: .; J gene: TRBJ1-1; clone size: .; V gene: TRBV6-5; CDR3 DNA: TGTGCCAGCAGTTATCAACTAAATACTGAAGCTTTCTTT; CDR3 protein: CASSYQLNTEAFF
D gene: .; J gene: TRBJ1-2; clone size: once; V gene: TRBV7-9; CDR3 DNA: TGTGCCAGCACCCCCATGGGGCAAACTTTCTTCTATGGCTACACCTTC; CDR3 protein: CASTPMGQTFFYGYTF
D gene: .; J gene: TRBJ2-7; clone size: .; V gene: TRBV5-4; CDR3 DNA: TGTGCCAGCAGCTTGGACCTCTGGGGCGAGCAGTACTTC; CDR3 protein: CASSLDLWGEQYF
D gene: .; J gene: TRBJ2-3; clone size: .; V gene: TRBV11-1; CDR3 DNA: TGTGCCAGCAGCCCTGAAGGAGCGGCCACAGATACGCAGTATTTT; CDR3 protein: CASSPEGAATDTQYF
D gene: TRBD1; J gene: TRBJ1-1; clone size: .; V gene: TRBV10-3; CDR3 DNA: TGTGCCATCAGGGACAGGGATCAACAGGAAGCTTTCTTT; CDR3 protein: CAIRDRDQQEAFF
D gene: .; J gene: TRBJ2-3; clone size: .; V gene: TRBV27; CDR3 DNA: TGTGCCAGCAGTTTATCTAGTCTAGCAACAGATACGCAGTATTTT; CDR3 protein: CASSLSSLATDTQYF
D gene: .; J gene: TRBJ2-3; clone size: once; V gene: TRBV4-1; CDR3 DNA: TGCGCCAGCAGCCAAGATGGACCTCCTTTGAGAACGTGGTCAAGATCAGATACGCAGTATTTT; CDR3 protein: CASSQDGPPLRTWSRSDTQYF